Listed below are T cell receptor beta chains from one sample, sequenced in a study of vaccination effects on CD4 cells after COVID-19. Antigens for these TCRs are unknown. Generated by immunoSEQ multiplex PCR, the TCRdb table keeps only in-frame clones and is missing some. This table has 30,000 to 40,000 clones, approximately 82% appearing once. Source: CD4+ T cells from PBMCs cultured with HCoV-NL63 spike peptides, taken after COVID-19 vaccination. These receptors all come from a human donor who received a COVID-19 vaccine. Some clones in this sample may be carry-over from other donors' samples. Both conserved end residues are part of each CDR3.

j_call,v_call,cdr3_aa
TRBJ2-3,TRBV5-1,CASSFRDSTDTQYF
TRBJ2-5,TRBV5-1,CASSLSSGVKTQYF
TRBJ1-5,TRBV10-3,CASRSGVGPQHF
TRBJ2-5,TRBV12-1,CASSHRVRGQGETQYF
TRBJ1-1,TRBV28,CASRPGLTEAFF
TRBJ1-1,TRBV5-1,CASSPPWGVNTEAFF
TRBJ2-1,TRBV5-1,CASGPRSNYYNEQFF
TRBJ1-1,TRBV19,CATRTGGRTEAFF
TRBJ2-5,TRBV5-4,CASSLVRGGETQYF
TRBJ2-5,TRBV12-3/TRBV12-4,CASSLGRETQYF
TRBJ2-3,TRBV6-5,CASSFGSGGQVTQYF
TRBJ1-2,TRBV30,CAWGGPREFYGYTF
TRBJ1-4,TRBV5-1,CASREYEGIGKLFF
TRBJ2-2,TRBV5-1,CASSSILSGGSNTGELFF
TRBJ2-5,TRBV6-1,CASSEERKTQYF
TRBJ2-2,TRBV7-2,CASSLVRGGAGGELFF
TRBJ2-2,TRBV19,CASSIRSTNTGELFF
TRBJ2-3,TRBV28,CASSTPKGAGTDTQYF
TRBJ1-2,TRBV5-1,CASSLESGVDGYTF
TRBJ2-5,TRBV5-1,CASSLVGLETQYF
TRBJ2-3,TRBV30,CAWSGDSKPDTQYF
TRBJ2-5,TRBV12-3/TRBV12-4,CASSRNGETQYF
TRBJ2-2,TRBV14,CASSATRLNTGELFF
TRBJ1-3,TRBV2,CASSRTNSGNTIYF
TRBJ2-5,TRBV19,CASSIGVGTQETQYF
TRBJ1-4,TRBV7-8,CASSLLVDYRGEKLFF
TRBJ2-3,TRBV19,CASRDGSTDTQYF
TRBJ1-6,TRBV6-5,CASRDRYNSPLHF